This TCR beta chain was found in a study of T cells in women clearing cervical HPV infection. The protocol was immunoSEQ multiplex PCR, while the TCRdb copy is restricted to in-frame clones and leaves out a portion. The listing contains about 39,000 clones. As regards this clone: The read terminates 3 residues before the CDR3 end, so the remaining end is supplied by the germline J gene.

Germline trimming cut 7 bases from V and 3 bases from J; bases unmatched to any gene: 4. Germline V lookup: CDR1 SNHLY, CDR2 FYNNEI. This CDR3 region has 13 residues. The sequence derives from a woman aged 18 to 75 with a cervical HPV16 infection that either progressed to CIN3+ or cleared (not recorded which). The chain joins TRBV2 to TRBJ1-1, with 8 bases that match TRBD1. Material: blood buffy coat. The part of the CDR3 DNA that was read is TGTGCCAGCATTTTGACAGGGGACACTGAA. It specifies CASILTGDTE. The whole CDR3 reads CASILTGDTEAFF.